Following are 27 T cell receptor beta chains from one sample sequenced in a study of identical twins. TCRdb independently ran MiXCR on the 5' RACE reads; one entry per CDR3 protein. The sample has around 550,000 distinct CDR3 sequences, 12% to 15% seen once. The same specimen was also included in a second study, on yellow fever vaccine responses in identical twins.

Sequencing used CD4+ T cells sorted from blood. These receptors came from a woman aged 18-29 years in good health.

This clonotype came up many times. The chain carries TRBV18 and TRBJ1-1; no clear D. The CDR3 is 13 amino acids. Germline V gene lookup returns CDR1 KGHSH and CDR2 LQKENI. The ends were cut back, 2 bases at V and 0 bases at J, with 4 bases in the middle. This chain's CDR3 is CASSPTVNTEAFF. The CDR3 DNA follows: TGTGCCAGCTCACCAACGGTGAACACTGAAGCTTTCTTT.

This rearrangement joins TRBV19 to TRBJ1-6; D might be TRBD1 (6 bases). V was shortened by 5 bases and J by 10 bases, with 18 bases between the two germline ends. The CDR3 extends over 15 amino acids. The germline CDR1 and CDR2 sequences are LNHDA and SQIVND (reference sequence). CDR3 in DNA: TGTGCCAGTAGTCTGATGGCAGGGGAGGCGTCACCCCTCCACTTT. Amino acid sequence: CASSLMAGEASPLHF.

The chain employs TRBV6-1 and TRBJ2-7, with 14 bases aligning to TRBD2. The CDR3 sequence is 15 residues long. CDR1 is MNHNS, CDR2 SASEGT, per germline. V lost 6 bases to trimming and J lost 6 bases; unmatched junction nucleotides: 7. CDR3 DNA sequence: TGTGCCAGCAGCGGGACTAGCGGGAGCATTTCCGAGCAGTACTTC. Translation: CASSGTSGSISEQYF.

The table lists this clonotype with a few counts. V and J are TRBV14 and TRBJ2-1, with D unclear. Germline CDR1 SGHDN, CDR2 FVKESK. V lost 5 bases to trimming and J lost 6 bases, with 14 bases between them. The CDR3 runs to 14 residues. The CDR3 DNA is TGTGCCAGCAGCTCAACGGTTTTTATCAATGAGCAGTTCTTC. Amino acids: CASSSTVFINEQFF.

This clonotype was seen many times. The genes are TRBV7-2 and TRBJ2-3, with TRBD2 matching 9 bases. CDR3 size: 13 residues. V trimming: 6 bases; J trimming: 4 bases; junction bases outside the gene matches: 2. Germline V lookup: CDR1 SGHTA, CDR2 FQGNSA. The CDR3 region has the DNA TGTGCCAGCAGGCGGACTAGCGCAGATACGCAGTATTTT. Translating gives CASRRTSADTQYF.

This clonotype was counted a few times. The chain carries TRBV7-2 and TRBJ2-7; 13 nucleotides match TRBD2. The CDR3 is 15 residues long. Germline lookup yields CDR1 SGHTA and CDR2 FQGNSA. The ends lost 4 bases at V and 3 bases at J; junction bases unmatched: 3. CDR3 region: CASSSGTSGIYEQYF. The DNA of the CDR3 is TGTGCCAGCAGCTCAGGGACTAGCGGGATCTACGAGCAGTACTTC.

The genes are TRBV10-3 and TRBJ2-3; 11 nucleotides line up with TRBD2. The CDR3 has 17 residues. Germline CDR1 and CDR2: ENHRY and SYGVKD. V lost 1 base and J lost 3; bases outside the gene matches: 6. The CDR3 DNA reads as TGTGCCATCAGTGAGTTCGCTAGCGGGAGGACGACAGATACGCAGTATTTT. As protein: CAISEFASGRTTDTQYF.

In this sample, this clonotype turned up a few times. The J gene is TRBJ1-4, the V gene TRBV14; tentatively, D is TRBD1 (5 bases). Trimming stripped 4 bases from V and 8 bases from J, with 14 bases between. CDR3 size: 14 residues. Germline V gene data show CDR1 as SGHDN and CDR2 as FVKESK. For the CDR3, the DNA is TGTGCCAGCAGCCCGCGGATACGGGGCGAAAAACTGTTTTTT. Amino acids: CASSPRIRGEKLFF. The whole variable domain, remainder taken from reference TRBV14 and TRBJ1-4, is EAGVTQFPSHSVIEKGQTVTLRCDPISGHDNLYWYRRVMGKEIKFLLHFVKESKQDESGMPNNRFLAERTGGTYSTLKVQPAELEDSGVYFCASSPRIRGEKLFFGSGTQLSVL.

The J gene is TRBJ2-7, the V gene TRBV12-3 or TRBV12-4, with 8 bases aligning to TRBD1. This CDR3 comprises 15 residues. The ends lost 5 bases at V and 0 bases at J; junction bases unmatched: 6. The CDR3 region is CASSPGDRLSYEQYF. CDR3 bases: TGTGCCAGCAGTCCGGGGGACAGGCTCTCCTACGAGCAGTACTTC.

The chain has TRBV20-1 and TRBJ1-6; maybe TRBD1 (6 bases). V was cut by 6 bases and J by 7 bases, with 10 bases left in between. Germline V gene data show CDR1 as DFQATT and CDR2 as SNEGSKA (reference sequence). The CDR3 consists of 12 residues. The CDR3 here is CSARQVNSPLHF. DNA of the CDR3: TGCAGTGCCCGACAGGTGAATTCACCCCTCCACTTT.

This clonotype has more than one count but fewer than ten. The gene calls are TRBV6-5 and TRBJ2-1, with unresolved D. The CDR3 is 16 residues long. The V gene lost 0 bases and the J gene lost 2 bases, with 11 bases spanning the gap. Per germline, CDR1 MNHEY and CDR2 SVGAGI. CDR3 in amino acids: CASSYSLVATYNEQFF. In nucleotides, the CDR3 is TGTGCCAGCAGTTACTCTTTGGTAGCTACCTACAATGAGCAGTTCTTC.

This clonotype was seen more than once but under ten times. The CDR3 loop reads CASSEFVGQGVEQYF. CDR3 in DNA: TGTGCCAGCAGTGAATTCGTGGGACAGGGAGTTGAGCAGTACTTC. The gene calls are TRBV2 and TRBJ2-7; TRBD1 aligns across 9 bases. V shed 2 bases and J 7 bases; nucleotides not matched to a gene: 9. The germline V gene has CDR1 SNHLY and CDR2 FYNNEI. The CDR3 loop spans 15 amino acids.

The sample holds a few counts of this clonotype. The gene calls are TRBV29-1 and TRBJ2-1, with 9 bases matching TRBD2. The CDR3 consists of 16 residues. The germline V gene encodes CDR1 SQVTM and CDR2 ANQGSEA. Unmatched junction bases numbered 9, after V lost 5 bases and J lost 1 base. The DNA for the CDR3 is TGCAGCGTTAACGGGGAGCGGGGGGCTTCCTACAATGAGCAGTTCTTC. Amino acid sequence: CSVNGERGASYNEQFF.

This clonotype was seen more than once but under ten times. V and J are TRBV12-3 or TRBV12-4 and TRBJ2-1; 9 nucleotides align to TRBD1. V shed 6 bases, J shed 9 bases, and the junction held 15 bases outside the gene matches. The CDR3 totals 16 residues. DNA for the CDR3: TGTGCCAGCAGGCTACAGGGGGCGAGTGATTGGCGTGAGCAGTTCTTC. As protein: CASRLQGASDWREQFF.

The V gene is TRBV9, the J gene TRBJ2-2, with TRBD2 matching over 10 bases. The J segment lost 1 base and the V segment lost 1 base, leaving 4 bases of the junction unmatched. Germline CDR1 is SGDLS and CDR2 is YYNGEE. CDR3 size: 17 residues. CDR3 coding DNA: TGTGCCAGCAGCGTAATCCCTAGCGGGGGGAACACCGGGGAGCTGTTTTTT. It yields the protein CASSVIPSGGNTGELFF.

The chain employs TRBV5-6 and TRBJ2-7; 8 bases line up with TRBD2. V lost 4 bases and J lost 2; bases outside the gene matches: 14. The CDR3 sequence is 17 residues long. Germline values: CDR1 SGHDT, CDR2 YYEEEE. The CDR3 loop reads CASSPGLAGGTPYEQYF. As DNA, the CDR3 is TGTGCCAGCAGCCCGGGACTCGCGGGAGGAACACCCTACGAGCAGTACTTC.

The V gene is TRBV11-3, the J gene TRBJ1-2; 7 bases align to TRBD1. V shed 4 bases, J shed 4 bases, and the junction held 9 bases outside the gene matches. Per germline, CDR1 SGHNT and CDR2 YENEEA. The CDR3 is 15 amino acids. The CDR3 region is CASSSPTGTAYGYTF. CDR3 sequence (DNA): TGTGCCAGCAGCTCCCCCACCGGGACAGCCTATGGCTACACCTTC.

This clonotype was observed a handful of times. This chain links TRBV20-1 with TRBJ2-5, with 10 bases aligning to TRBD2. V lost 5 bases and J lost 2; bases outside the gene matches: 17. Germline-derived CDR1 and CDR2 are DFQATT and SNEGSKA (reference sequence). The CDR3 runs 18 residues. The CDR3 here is CSASERSVLLAGQETQYF. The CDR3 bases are TGCAGTGCTTCTGAGAGGTCGGTCCTACTAGCGGGGCAAGAGACCCAGTACTTC.

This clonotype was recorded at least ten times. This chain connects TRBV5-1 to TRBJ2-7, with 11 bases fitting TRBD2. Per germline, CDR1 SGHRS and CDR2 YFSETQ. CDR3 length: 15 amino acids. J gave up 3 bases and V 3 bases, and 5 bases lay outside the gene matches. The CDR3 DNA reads TGCGCCAGCAGCTGGGGGACTAGCGGAAACTACGAGCAGTACTTC. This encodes CASSWGTSGNYEQYF.

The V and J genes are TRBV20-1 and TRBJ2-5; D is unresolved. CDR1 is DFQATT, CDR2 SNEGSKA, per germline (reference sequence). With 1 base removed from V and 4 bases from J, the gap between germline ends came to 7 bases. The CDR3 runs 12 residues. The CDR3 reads CSARVVRETQYF. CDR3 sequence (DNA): TGCAGTGCTAGAGTAGTTAGAGAGACCCAGTACTTC.

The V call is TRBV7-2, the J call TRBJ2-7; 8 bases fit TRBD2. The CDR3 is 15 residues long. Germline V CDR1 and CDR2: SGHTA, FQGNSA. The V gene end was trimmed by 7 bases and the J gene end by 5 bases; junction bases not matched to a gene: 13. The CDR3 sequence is CASTQAGTRVNEQYF. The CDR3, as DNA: TGTGCCAGCACCCAAGCCGGGACTAGAGTTAACGAGCAGTACTTC.

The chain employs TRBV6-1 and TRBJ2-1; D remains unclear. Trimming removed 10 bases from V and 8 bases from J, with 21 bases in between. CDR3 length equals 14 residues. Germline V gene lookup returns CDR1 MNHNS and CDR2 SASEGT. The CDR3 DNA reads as TGTGCCACCCGACTTGGGCCGCCCCCCGATGAGCAGTTCTTC. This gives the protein CATRLGPPPDEQFF.

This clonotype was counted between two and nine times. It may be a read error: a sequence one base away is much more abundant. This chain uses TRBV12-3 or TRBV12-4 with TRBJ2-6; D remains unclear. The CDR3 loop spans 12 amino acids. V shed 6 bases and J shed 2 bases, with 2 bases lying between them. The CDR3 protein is CASSPGANVLTF. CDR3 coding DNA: TGTGCCAGCAGCCCTGGGGCCAACGTCCTGACTTTC.

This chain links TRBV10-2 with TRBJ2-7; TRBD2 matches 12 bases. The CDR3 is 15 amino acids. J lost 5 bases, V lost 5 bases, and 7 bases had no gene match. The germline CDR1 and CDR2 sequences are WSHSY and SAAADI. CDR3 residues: CASSTSGRLGNEQYF. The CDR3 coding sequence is TGCGCCAGCAGTACTAGCGGGAGGCTTGGGAACGAGCAGTACTTC.

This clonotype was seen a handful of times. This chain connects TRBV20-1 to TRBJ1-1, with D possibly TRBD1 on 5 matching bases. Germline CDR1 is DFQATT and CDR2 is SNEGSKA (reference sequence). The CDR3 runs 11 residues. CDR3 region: CSGSGENEAFF. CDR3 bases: TGCAGCGGTTCGGGGGAAAACGAAGCTTTCTTT.

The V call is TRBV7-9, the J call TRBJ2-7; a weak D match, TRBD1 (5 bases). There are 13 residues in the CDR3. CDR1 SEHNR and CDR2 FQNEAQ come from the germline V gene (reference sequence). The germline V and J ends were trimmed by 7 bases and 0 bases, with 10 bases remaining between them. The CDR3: CASNRQSSYEQYF. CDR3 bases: TGTGCCAGCAATAGACAGAGCTCCTACGAGCAGTACTTC.

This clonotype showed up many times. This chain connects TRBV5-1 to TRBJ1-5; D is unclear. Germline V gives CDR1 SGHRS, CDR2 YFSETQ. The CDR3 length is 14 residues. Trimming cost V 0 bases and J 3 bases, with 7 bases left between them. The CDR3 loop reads CASSLEGNNQPQHF. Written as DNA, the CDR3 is TGCGCCAGCAGCTTGGAAGGAAACAATCAGCCCCAGCATTTT.